This TCR beta chain was captured in a study of T cells in Graves' hyperthyroidism and ophthalmopathy. The CDR3 runs 15 residues. Per germline, CDR1 SNHLY and CDR2 FYNNEI. Germline trimming cut 5 bases from V and 9 bases from J; bases unmatched to any gene: 12. Study outcomes and limitations: The model predicted ophthalmopathy a median roughly 6.5 months before onset.

From RNA transcripts, TCR beta CDR3 regions were amplified. The TCR CDR3 was amplified in a first-round RT-PCR using the HTBI primer set. TCRdb reanalysed the multiplex PCR reads using MiXCR and keeps one entry per CDR3 protein. Here the sample spans some 370,000 distinct CDR3 sequences, about 14% being singletons. This clonotype has at least ten counts. The antigen remains undetermined. The chain recombines TRBV2 with TRBJ2-1; TRBD2 matches at 8 bases. The receptor was derived from a man aged 45-65 years with Graves' ophthalmopathy. Material for sequencing was blood. CDR3 bases: TGTGCCAGCAGTCCATTGCGGCTAGCGGGCGGTGAGCAGTTCTTC. Its translation is CASSPLRLAGGEQFF.